This TCR beta chain came from a study of vaccination and CD4 T cells after COVID-19. Study-level information: The makeup of the convalescents was six males and four females, two of them Hispanic.

Treatment denoted: roughly 10-day PBMC culture with coronavirus spike peptide pools or control peptides (ViraFEST assay). With around 9.2 ug/ml peptide pools and roughly 9.4 IU/ml IL-2, PBMCs were cultured at some 2 million per well. Details on this clonotype: Antigen: not known.

The Oncomine TCR Beta short-read assay was what sequenced the DNA obtained from cultured CD4+ T cells. Investigators isolated genomic DNA from cultured CD4+ T cells. TCRdb fed the PCR reads into MiXCR, producing one record per CDR3 protein. The sample consists of approximately 17,000 distinct CDR3 sequences, roughly 50% of them appearing once. Germline-derived CDR1 and CDR2 are SGHTA and FQGNSA. There are 16 residues in the CDR3. V lost 6 bases to trimming and J lost 4 bases; unmatched junction nucleotides: 14. This TCR was sampled from a human donor who had recovered from COVID-19. The V gene is TRBV7-2, the J gene TRBJ1-2; 7 bases line up with TRBD1. Sequencing input: CD4+ T cells from blood, cultured in vitro. CDR3: CASSPGQPGLGYGYTF. CDR3 in DNA: TGTGCCAGCAGTCCGGGACAGCCCGGGCTGGGCTATGGCTACACCTTC.